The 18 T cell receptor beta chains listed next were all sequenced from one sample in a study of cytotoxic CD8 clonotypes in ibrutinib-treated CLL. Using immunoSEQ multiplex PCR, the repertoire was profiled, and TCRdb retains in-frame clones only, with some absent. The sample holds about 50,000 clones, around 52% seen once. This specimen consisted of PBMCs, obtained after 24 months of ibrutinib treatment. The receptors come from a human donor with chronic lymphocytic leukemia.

Here the CDR3 reads CASSQERMGRLNTGELFF. In DNA, the CDR3 is TGTGCCAGCAGCCAAGAGCGAATGGGCAGACTGAACACCGGGGAGCTGTTTTTT. This rearrangement joins TRBV4-2 to TRBJ2-2; D is unresolved. The CDR3 sequence is 18 residues long. Germline V lookup: CDR1 LGHNA, CDR2 YNFKEQ. Trimming pared 0 bases from V and 1 base from J, leaving 15 bases between.

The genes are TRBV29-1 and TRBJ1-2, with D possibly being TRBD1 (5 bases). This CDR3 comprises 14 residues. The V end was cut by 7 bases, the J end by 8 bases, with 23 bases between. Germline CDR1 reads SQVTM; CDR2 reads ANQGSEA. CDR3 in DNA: TGCAGCGCCGACCTGGGGTGGGGGTTAGGCGGCTACACCTTC. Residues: CSADLGWGLGGYTF.

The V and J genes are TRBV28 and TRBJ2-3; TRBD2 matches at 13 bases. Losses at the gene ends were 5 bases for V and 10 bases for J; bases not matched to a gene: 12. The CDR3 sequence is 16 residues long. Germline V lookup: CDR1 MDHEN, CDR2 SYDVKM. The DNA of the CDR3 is TGTGCCAGCAGTGGACTAGCGGGGGCGGTTACAGGTCCGCAGTATTTT. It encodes CASSGLAGAVTGPQYF.

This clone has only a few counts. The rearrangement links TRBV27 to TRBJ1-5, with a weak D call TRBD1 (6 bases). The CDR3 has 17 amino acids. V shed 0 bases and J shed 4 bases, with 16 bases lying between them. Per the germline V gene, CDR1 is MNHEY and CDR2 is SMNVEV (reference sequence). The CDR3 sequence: CASSLSARTEKNQPQHF. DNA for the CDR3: TGTGCCAGCAGTTTATCCGCCAGGACAGAAAAAAATCAGCCCCAGCATTTT.

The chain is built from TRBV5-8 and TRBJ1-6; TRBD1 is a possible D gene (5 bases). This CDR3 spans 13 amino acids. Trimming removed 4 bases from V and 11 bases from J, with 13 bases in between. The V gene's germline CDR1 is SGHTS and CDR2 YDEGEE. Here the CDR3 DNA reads TGTGCCAGCAGCAATCGGGGGGGAGCACCCCTCCACTTT. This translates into CASSNRGGAPLHF.

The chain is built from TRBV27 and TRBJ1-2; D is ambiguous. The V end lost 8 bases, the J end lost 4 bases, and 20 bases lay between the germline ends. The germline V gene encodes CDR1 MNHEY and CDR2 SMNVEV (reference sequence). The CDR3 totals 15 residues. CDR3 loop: CASRPPGPIAYGYTF. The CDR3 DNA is TGTGCCAGCCGCCCACCCGGGCCCATTGCCTATGGCTACACCTTC.

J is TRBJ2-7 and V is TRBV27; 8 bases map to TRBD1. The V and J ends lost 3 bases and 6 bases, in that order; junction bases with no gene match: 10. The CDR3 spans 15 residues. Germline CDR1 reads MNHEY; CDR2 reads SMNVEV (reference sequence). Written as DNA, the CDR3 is TGTGCCAGCAGTTTTCGGACAGGGCCCTTCACCGAGCAGTACTTC. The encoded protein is CASSFRTGPFTEQYF.

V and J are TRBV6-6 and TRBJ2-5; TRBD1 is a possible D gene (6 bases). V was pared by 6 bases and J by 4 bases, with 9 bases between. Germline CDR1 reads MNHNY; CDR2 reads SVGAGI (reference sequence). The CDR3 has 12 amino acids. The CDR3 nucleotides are TGTGCCAGCAGCGGGACATCAGAGACCCAGTACTTC. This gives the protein CASSGTSETQYF.

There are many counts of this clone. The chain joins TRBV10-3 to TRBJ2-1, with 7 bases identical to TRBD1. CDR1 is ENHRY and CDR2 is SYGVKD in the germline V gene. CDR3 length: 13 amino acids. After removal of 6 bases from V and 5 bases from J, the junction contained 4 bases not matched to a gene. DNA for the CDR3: TGTGCCATCAGGACAGGGACGCACAATGAGCAGTTCTTC. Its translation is CAIRTGTHNEQFF.

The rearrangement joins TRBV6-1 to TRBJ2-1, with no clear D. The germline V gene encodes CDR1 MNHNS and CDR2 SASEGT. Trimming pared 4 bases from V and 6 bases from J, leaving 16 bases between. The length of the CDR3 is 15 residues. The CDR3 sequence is CASSGQGWAGNEQFF. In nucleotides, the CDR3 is TGTGCCAGCAGTGGGCAAGGGTGGGCAGGCAATGAGCAGTTCTTC.

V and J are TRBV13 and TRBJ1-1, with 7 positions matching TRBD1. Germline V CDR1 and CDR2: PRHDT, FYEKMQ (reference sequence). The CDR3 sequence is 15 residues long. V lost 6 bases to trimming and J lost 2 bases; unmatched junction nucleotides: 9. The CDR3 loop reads CASSLRGRGNTEAFF. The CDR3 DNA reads TGTGCCAGCAGTTTAAGGGGGCGCGGAAACACTGAAGCTTTCTTT. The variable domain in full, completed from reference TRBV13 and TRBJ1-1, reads AAGVIQSPRHLIKEKRETATLKCYPIPRHDTVYWYQQGPGQDPQFLISFYEKMQSDKGSIPDRFSAQQFSDYHSELNMSSLELGDSALYFCASSLRGRGNTEAFFGQGTRLTVV.

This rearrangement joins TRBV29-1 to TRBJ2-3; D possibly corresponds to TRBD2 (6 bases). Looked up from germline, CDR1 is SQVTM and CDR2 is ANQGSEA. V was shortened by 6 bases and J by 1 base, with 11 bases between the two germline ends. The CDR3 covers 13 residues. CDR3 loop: CSVGGIGTDTQYF. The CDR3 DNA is TGCAGCGTCGGGGGTATCGGCACAGATACGCAGTATTTT.

The CDR3 DNA reads TGCGCCAGCAGCTCGACGCCCCGGGCTAACTATGGCTACACCTTC. Translation: CASSSTPRANYGYTF. The rearrangement joins TRBV5-1 to TRBJ1-2; no definite D call. The CDR3 totals 15 residues. The germline V gene has CDR1 SGHRS and CDR2 YFSETQ. V gave up 3 bases and J gave up 0 bases, with 12 bases separating them.

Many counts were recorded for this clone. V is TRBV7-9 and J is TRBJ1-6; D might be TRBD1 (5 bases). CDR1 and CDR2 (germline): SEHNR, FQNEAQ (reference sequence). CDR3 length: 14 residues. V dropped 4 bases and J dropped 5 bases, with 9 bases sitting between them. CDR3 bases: TGTGCCAGCAGCTCAGGGTCTAATAATTCACCCCTCCACTTT. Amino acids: CASSSGSNNSPLHF. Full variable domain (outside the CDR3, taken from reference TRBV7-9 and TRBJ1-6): DTGVSQNPRHKITKRGQNVTFRCDPISEHNRLYWYRQTLGQGPEFLTYFQNEAQLEKSRLLSDRFSAERPKGSFSTLEIQRTEQGDSAMYLCASSSGSNNSPLHFGNGTRLTVT.

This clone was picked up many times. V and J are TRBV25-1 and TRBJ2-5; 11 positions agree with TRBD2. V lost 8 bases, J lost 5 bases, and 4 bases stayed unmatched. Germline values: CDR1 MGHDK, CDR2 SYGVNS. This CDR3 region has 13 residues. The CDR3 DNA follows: TGTGCCAGCGTAGCGGGGGGGCGGGAGACCCAGTACTTC. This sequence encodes CASVAGGRETQYF.

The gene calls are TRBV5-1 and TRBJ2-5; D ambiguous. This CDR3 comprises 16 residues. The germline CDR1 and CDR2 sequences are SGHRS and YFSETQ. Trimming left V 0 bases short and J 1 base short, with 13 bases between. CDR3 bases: TGCGCCAGCAGCTTGGCCAAGGGTTTTGGCCAAGAGACCCAGTACTTC. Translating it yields CASSLAKGFGQETQYF.

The CDR3 spells CASSLGSRGGYTF. The CDR3 DNA follows: TGTGCCAGCAGCTTAGGGAGTCGGGGAGGCTACACCTTC. The chain links TRBV5-8 to TRBJ1-2; the D is unclear. CDR1 SGHTS and CDR2 YDEGEE come from the germline V gene. Trimming removed 2 bases at V and 8 bases at J, with 13 bases between. The CDR3 contains 13 residues.

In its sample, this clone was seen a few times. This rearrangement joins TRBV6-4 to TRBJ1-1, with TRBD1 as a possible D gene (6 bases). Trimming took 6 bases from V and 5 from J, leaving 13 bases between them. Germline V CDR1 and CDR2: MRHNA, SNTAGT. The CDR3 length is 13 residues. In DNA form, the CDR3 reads TGTGCCAGCAGAAGGACAGCTAGTACTGAAGCTTTCTTT. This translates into CASRRTASTEAFF.